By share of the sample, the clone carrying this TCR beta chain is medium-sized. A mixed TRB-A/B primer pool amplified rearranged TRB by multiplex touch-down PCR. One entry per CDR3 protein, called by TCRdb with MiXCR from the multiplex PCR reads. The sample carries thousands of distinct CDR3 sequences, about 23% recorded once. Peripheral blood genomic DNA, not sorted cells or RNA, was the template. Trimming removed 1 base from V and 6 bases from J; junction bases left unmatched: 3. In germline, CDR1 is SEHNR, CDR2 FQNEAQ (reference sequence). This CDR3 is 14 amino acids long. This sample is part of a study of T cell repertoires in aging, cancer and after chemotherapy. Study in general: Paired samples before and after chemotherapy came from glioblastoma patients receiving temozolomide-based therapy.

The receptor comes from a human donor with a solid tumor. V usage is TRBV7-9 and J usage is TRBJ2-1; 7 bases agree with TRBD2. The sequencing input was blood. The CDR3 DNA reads TGTGCCAGCAGCTTAGACCTAGCGGTCAATGAGCAGTTCTTC. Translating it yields CASSLDLAVNEQFF.